This T cell receptor beta chain was documented in a study of T cell responses to AZD1222 COVID-19 vaccine. Remarks on this clone: What it binds is unknown.

Profiled with immunoSEQ multiplex PCR; TCRdb holds only in-frame clones, not every one. The sample shows around 99,000 clones, roughly 88% of them seen only once. Study findings and constraints: Breadth and depth of Spike-specific TCRs rose after two AZD1222 doses. Reportedly, close to half of spike-specific TCRs are directed against unmutated variant regions. White British ancestry dominated among donors, who included more females, and clonal diversity was possibly underestimated. CD4 TCRs associated with vaccination spanned spike, dominating at 160-218 and 743-854.

The TCR originated in an adult in good health. The material sequenced was peripheral blood, taken on day 0 of AZD1222 vaccination.

The CDR3 DNA follows: TGTGCTAGTGGTCTGACAGGGCTAACGGGAAGGGGGTACAATGAGCAGTTCTTC. As protein: CASGLTGLTGRGYNEQFF. The rearrangement uses TRBV12-5 and TRBJ2-1; 7 bases match TRBD1. The CDR3 extends over 18 amino acids. Trimming at V came to 5 bases and at J to 4 bases, leaving 17 bases not matched to a gene. Germline CDR1 and CDR2: LGHNT and FRNRAP.